What follows describes a single T cell receptor beta chain. Source study methods: Cell counts per sample came from amplifying reference gene primers. Libraries were prepared by immunoSEQ multiplex PCR; TCRdb keeps only in-frame clonotypes and omits some of them. That table furnishes V, J and clone size, whereas the DNA furnished D and trimming. The sample lists about 230,000 clones, around nine tenths occurring once. The data were obtained in a study of blood T cell repertoires in COVID-19. Overall study: Collection of acute and convalescent COVID-19 samples took place in the United States, Italy and Spain.

Participants came from about two dozen US areas, aged about 18 to 95 years. Participants reported their clinical history, and cohort assignment relied on those reports. This TCR was sampled from a woman in her thirties with acute COVID-19. Sequenced: PBMCs or T cells enriched from blood (not recorded which).

CDR3 amino acids: CASSYSRTGGGTEAFF. For the CDR3, the DNA is TGTGCCAGCAGTTACTCCCGGACAGGGGGCGGCACTGAAGCTTTCTTT. V is TRBV6-6 and J is TRBJ1-1; TRBD1 agrees at 11 bases. The CDR3 is made up of 16 amino acids. Germline CDR1 and CDR2: MNHNY and SVGAGI (reference sequence). The V and J ends lost 0 bases and 4 bases, in that order; junction bases with no gene match: 4.